The table lists the clone carrying this TCR beta chain with a count of one. This sample was included in a study of blood T cells in healthy people across ages. It was with a sample-barcoded 5' primer and a J-beta primer mix that a second PCR of about 6 to 12 cycles was run. TCRdb analysed the 5' RACE reads with MiXCR anew, one entry per CDR3 protein. The table has about 1.8 million distinct CDR3 sequences, around half seen once. Germline trimming cut 5 bases from V and 4 bases from J; bases unmatched to any gene: 7. This CDR3 is 15 amino acids long. The sequenced sample was blood. The sequence derives from a woman between 40 and 55 years old in good health. The J gene is TRBJ1-5, the V gene TRBV12-3 or TRBV12-4, with 8 bases matching TRBD1. The CDR3 is CASSRRTGPNQPQHF. In nucleotides, the CDR3 is TGTGCCAGCAGTCGAAGGACAGGGCCAAATCAGCCCCAGCATTTT.